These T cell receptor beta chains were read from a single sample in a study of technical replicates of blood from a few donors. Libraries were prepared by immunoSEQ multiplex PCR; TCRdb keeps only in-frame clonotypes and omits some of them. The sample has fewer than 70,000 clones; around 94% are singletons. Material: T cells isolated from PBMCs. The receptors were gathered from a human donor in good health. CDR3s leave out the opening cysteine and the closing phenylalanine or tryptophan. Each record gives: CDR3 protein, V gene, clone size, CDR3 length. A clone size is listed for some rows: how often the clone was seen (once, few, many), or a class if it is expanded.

CDR3aa: SASSTDTQY
v_gene: TRBV20-1
abundance: -
len: 9

CDR3aa: ASSRLFSYNSPLH
v_gene: TRBV14
abundance: -
len: 13

CDR3aa: ASSVATGGEAGELF
v_gene: TRBV5-4
abundance: -
len: 14

CDR3aa: ASSLRTGGTNVLT
v_gene: TRBV5-1
abundance: -
len: 13

CDR3aa: SVAEYRNSPLH
v_gene: TRBV29-1
abundance: -
len: 11

CDR3aa: ASRTGGFLSYEQY
v_gene: TRBV11-3
abundance: -
len: 13

CDR3aa: ASSPDRIKSPVYGYT
v_gene: TRBV5-6
abundance: -
len: 15

CDR3aa: ASSRGGLQDQPQH
v_gene: TRBV5-1
abundance: -
len: 13

CDR3aa: ASSLGPGVGGYT
v_gene: TRBV7-9
abundance: once
len: 12

CDR3aa: ASSLAGVTNAEAF
v_gene: TRBV11-2
abundance: -
len: 13

CDR3aa: ASGFGGGELF
v_gene: TRBV12-5
abundance: -
len: 10